This entry lists 28 T cell receptor beta chains sequenced from one sample in a study of shared clonotypes between healthy human individuals. This table comes from immunoSEQ multiplex PCR, and its TCRdb copy is limited to in-frame clones, with some not included. The sample holds around 700,000 clones, about 90% seen once. Only CD45RO-negative cells positively selected for CCR7 counted as naive CD8 cells, so terminally differentiated effector memory CD45RA+ cells were excluded. Sequences were obtained from naive CD8+ T cells sorted from blood. Source of these receptors: a man aged 25-40 years in good health.

CDR3 sequence reads: CATAGASGPDNEQFF. In DNA, the CDR3 is TGTGCCACCGCCGGGGCTAGCGGGCCGGACAATGAGCAGTTCTTC. The genes are TRBV10-3 and TRBJ2-1, with 8 bases identical to TRBD2. V shed 10 bases, J shed 5 bases, and the junction held 13 bases outside the gene matches. The CDR3 extends over 15 amino acids. CDR1 and CDR2 from the germline V gene are ENHRY and SYGVKD.

The V call is TRBV11-2, the J call TRBJ2-1, with 9 bases identical to TRBD2. This CDR3 is built from 14 residues. Germline trimming cut 7 bases from V and 7 bases from J; bases unmatched to any gene: 8. The germline gives CDR1 SGHAT, CDR2 FQNNGV. CDR3: CASTAGGEWNEQFF. CDR3 nucleotides: TGTGCCAGCACGGCGGGAGGGGAGTGGAATGAGCAGTTCTTC.

This chain joins TRBV9 and TRBJ2-7; D not certain. The CDR3 totals 12 residues. Trimming stripped 0 bases from V and 5 bases from J, with 6 bases between. From germline, CDR1 is SGDLS and CDR2 YYNGEE. The CDR3 spells CASSVGENEQYF. The CDR3, as DNA: TGTGCCAGCAGCGTAGGTGAAAACGAGCAGTACTTC.

CDR3 protein: CASSHADTHPYEQYF. CDR3 bases: TGTGCCAGCAGCCACGCGGACACGCATCCCTACGAGCAGTACTTC. This sequence joins TRBV7-9 and TRBJ2-7; TRBD1 might be the D (5 bases). The germline V gene encodes CDR1 SEHNR and CDR2 FQNEAQ (reference sequence). The CDR3 is 15 amino acids. V was trimmed by 5 bases and J by 2 bases, leaving 16 bases between them.

The chain combines TRBV25-1 with TRBJ1-1; 9 nucleotides agree with TRBD1. V shed 1 base, J shed 5 bases, and the junction held 2 bases outside the gene matches. Germline CDR1 reads MGHDK; CDR2 reads SYGVNS. The CDR3 length is 14 residues. CDR3 residues: CASSESGTGTEAFF. CDR3 DNA sequence: TGTGCCAGCAGTGAATCCGGGACAGGGACTGAAGCTTTCTTT.

This clone appeared once. This chain joins TRBV15 and TRBJ1-2, with D unresolved. This CDR3 has 13 residues. Germline V CDR1 and CDR2: LNHNV, YYDKDF (reference sequence). V gave up 3 bases and J gave up 2 bases, with 7 bases separating them. The CDR3 sequence is CATSSAENYGYTF. For the CDR3, the DNA is TGTGCCACCAGCAGTGCCGAGAACTATGGCTACACCTTC.

This sequence joins TRBV27 and TRBJ2-7; D not resolved. Germline assignment: CDR1 MNHEY and CDR2 SMNVEV (reference sequence). This CDR3 region has 16 residues. Trimming removed 0 bases from V and 0 bases from J, with 12 bases in between. The CDR3 sequence: CASSLSIGRSSYEQYF. As DNA, the CDR3 is TGTGCCAGCAGTTTATCGATCGGCAGGAGCTCCTACGAGCAGTACTTC.

The chain couples TRBV4-1 to TRBJ2-1; 7 bases match TRBD2. V dropped 0 bases and J dropped 8; count of bases not matched to a gene: 13. This CDR3 spans 17 amino acids. CDR1 is MGHRA and CDR2 is YSYEKL in the germline V gene. The CDR3 loop is CASSQDLGGIGSHEQFF. In nucleotides, the CDR3 is TGCGCCAGCAGCCAAGACCTGGGAGGGATTGGGTCGCATGAGCAGTTCTTC.

The J gene is TRBJ2-4, the V gene TRBV7-9; possibly TRBD1 or TRBD2 for D (5 bases each). Germline CDR1 reads SEHNR; CDR2 reads FQNEAQ (reference sequence). Trimming stripped 5 bases from V and 2 bases from J, with 16 bases between. The CDR3 runs 16 residues. In DNA, the CDR3 is TGTGCCAGCAGCGACACCTCTCGGGGCTCCAAAAACATTCAGTACTTC. It is translated as CASSDTSRGSKNIQYF.

A few counts support this clone. The junction differs from germline at one of its ends, possibly a read error. This sequence joins TRBV18 and TRBJ2-7, with 10 bases matching TRBD1. The CDR3 is made up of 14 amino acids. Germline CDR1 KGHSH, CDR2 LQKENI. The CDR3 loop reads CASSAPGQGPEQYF. In DNA, the CDR3 is TGTGCCAGCTCAGCACCGGGACAGGGGCCTGAGCAGTACTTC.

The V gene is TRBV6-5, the J gene TRBJ2-4; D is ambiguous. Germline lookup yields CDR1 MNHEY and CDR2 SVGAGI. The V and J ends lost 5 bases and 7 bases respectively, with 6 bases between them. The CDR3 length is 11 residues. The chain's CDR3 is CASSPGNIQYF. The CDR3, as DNA: TGTGCCAGCAGTCCTGGGAACATTCAGTACTTC.

The chain is built from TRBV14 and TRBJ2-1, with 10 bases matching TRBD2. The germline gives CDR1 SGHDN, CDR2 FVKESK. Trimming cost V 3 bases and J 4 bases; bases outside gene matches: 6. The CDR3 runs 16 residues. CDR3 DNA sequence: TGTGCCAGCAGCCAGATGACTAGCGGGTTATACAATGAGCAGTTCTTC. This gives the protein CASSQMTSGLYNEQFF.

The chain combines TRBV9 with TRBJ2-6; TRBD1 matches 7 bases. The CDR3 runs 17 residues. J was trimmed by 0 bases and V by 3 bases; bases with no gene match: 6. CDR1 is SGDLS, CDR2 YYNGEE, per germline. The CDR3 DNA reads as TGTGCCAGCAGCGCAGACAGGGCGAGCTCTGGGGCCAACGTCCTGACTTTC. Its protein product is CASSADRASSGANVLTF.

V and J are TRBV7-2 and TRBJ1-1; D perhaps matches TRBD1 (5 bases). The V gene's germline CDR1 is SGHTA and CDR2 FQGNSA. V was trimmed by 5 bases and J by 6 bases, leaving 16 bases between them. The CDR3 sequence is 14 residues long. CDR3 sequence: CASSVDGGGPEAFF. Here the CDR3 DNA reads TGTGCCAGCAGCGTGGACGGCGGGGGACCTGAAGCTTTCTTT.

In its sample, this clone was seen once. The CDR3: CSVERSGSYEQYF. CDR3 nucleotides: TGCAGCGTTGAAAGAAGCGGGAGTTACGAGCAGTACTTC. The rearrangement uses TRBV29-1 and TRBJ2-7; the match to TRBD2 covers 8 bases. Per germline, CDR1 SQVTM and CDR2 ANQGSEA. V was pared by 2 bases and J by 4 bases, with 4 bases of the junction left unmatched. The CDR3 length is 13 residues.

This sequence joins TRBV21-1 and TRBJ2-7; the D call in the table, TRBD1, was not verified against the DNA. TRBV21-1 is a documented pseudogene. The CDR3 consists of 13 residues. CDR3 protein: CAVPRDRGNEQYF. CDR3 in DNA: TGTGCCGTACCCCGGGACAGGGGAAACGAGCAGTACTTC.

The rearrangement joins TRBV6-1 to TRBJ2-1, with 9 bases identical to TRBD2. The CDR3 sequence is 18 residues long. Germline V gives CDR1 MNHNS, CDR2 SASEGT. With 2 bases clipped from V and 4 bases from J, the junction kept 12 bases outside the gene matches. The CDR3 protein is CASSESLAGSRTYNEQFF. The CDR3 coding sequence is TGTGCCAGCAGTGAAAGCCTAGCGGGATCTAGAACTTACAATGAGCAGTTCTTC.

The chain carries TRBV14 and TRBJ2-3, with unresolved D. Germline values: CDR1 SGHDN, CDR2 FVKESK. The CDR3 is made up of 17 amino acids. The V end was cut by 0 bases, the J end by 0 bases, with 13 bases between. CDR3 DNA sequence: TGTGCCAGCAGCCAAGAAGTATTTCGAGGCAGCACAGATACGCAGTATTTT. Amino acids: CASSQEVFRGSTDTQYF. The full variable domain, completed using reference TRBV14 and TRBJ2-3, is EAGVTQFPSHSVIEKGQTVTLRCDPISGHDNLYWYRRVMGKEIKFLLHFVKESKQDESGMPNNRFLAERTGGTYSTLKVQPAELEDSGVYFCASSQEVFRGSTDTQYFGPGTRLTVL.

The chain has TRBV2 and TRBJ2-2; 9 bases line up with TRBD2. V lost 6 bases and J lost 4; bases outside the gene matches: 15. CDR3 length: 18 residues. Germline V gene sequence: CDR1 SNHLY, CDR2 FYNNEI. The chain's CDR3 is CASSARGSGSYSTGELFF. In DNA, the CDR3 is TGTGCCAGCAGCGCCAGGGGTAGCGGGAGTTATAGCACCGGGGAGCTGTTTTTT.

J is TRBJ2-3 and V is TRBV10-3, with 11 bases fitting TRBD2. Germline V gives CDR1 ENHRY, CDR2 SYGVKD. This CDR3 spans 16 amino acids. V shed 3 bases and J 0 bases; nucleotides not matched to a gene: 2. The CDR3 reads CAISDRLAGSTDTQYF. CDR3 DNA: TGTGCCATCAGTGACAGACTAGCGGGGAGCACAGATACGCAGTATTTT.

This clone was counted once. This rearrangement joins TRBV5-1 to TRBJ2-7; 10 bases map to TRBD2. The CDR3 length is 13 residues. Germline CDR1 and CDR2: SGHRS and YFSETQ. Trimming at V came to 3 bases and at J to 4 bases, leaving 1 base not matched to a gene. CDR3 protein: CASSSSGSYEQYF. The DNA for the CDR3 is TGCGCCAGCAGCTCTAGCGGGAGTTACGAGCAGTACTTC. Supplemented by reference TRBV5-1 and TRBJ2-7, the full variable domain reads KAGVTQTPRYLIKTRGQQVTLSCSPISGHRSVSWYQQTPGQGLQFLFEYFSETQRNKGNFPGRFSGRQFSNSRSEMNVSTLELGDSALYLCASSSSGSYEQYFGPGTRLTVT.

This clone was picked up one time. J is TRBJ2-1 and V is TRBV7-2; either TRBD1 or TRBD2 may fit D (5 bases each). V gave up 1 base and J gave up 9 bases, with 16 bases separating them. Per the germline V gene, CDR1 is SGHTA and CDR2 is FQGNSA. The CDR3 extends over 15 amino acids. The CDR3 loop reads CASSLDGTDTREQFF. CDR3 bases: TGTGCCAGCAGCTTAGACGGGACCGACACCCGTGAGCAGTTCTTC.

The J gene is TRBJ1-5, the V gene TRBV21-1; no check of the table's D call, TRBD1, against the DNA was made. TRBV21-1 counts as a pseudogene. This CDR3 is 13 amino acids long. DNA of the CDR3: TGTGCCAGCAGGAAGGGACAGGACCAGCCCCAGCATTTT. Protein product: CASRKGQDQPQHF.

This clone was observed a handful of times. The chain recombines TRBV7-9 with TRBJ1-4; a possible D gene is TRBD1 (6 bases). The CDR3 is 14 residues long. With 5 bases removed from V and 4 bases from J, the gap between germline ends came to 11 bases. CDR1 is SEHNR and CDR2 is FQNEAQ in the germline V gene (reference sequence). CDR3 region: CASSKGQINEKLFF. CDR3 DNA: TGTGCCAGCAGCAAAGGACAGATTAATGAAAAACTGTTTTTT.

This clone has a single count. The rearrangement links TRBV6-4 to TRBJ2-1, with D possibly being TRBD2 (5 bases). Between the trimmed V and J ends, which lost 5 bases and 7 bases, there was a span of 21 bases. Germline CDR1 reads MRHNA; CDR2 reads SNTAGT. The CDR3 runs 16 residues. CDR3 nucleotide sequence: TGTGCCAGCAGTTCATCCCCGGGAATAACAAGTAATGAGCAGTTCTTC. Amino acid sequence: CASSSSPGITSNEQFF.

This chain joins TRBV5-6 and TRBJ2-3; 14 bases map to TRBD2. The ends lost 1 base at V and 4 bases at J; junction bases unmatched: 8. Germline V gene sequence: CDR1 SGHDT, CDR2 YYEEEE. The length of the CDR3 is 18 residues. Here the CDR3 DNA reads TGTGCCAGCAGCTTGTATGGACTAGCGGGAGGAATCGCAGATACGCAGTATTTT. It codes for CASSLYGLAGGIADTQYF.

The CDR3 DNA reads as TGCAGCGCTTCGGGACCACAAGGGCCCTACGAGCAGTACTTC. It translates to CSASGPQGPYEQYF. This chain links TRBV29-1 with TRBJ2-7, with D perhaps assigned TRBD1 or TRBD2 (5 bases each). Germline values: CDR1 SQVTM, CDR2 ANQGSEA. Trimming pared 7 bases from V and 2 bases from J, leaving 18 bases between. The CDR3 runs 14 residues.

V usage is TRBV4-1 and J usage is TRBJ2-1; D gene uncertain. V dropped 3 bases and J dropped 7 bases, with 10 bases sitting between them. The CDR3 runs to 13 residues. Germline V CDR1 and CDR2: MGHRA, YSYEKL. This CDR3 reads CASSHHYENEQFF. Here the CDR3 DNA reads TGCGCCAGCAGCCATCACTACGAGAATGAGCAGTTCTTC.